A selection of T cell receptor beta chains follows, all from one sample in a study of T cell responses to AZD1222 COVID-19 vaccine. The repertoire was sequenced with immunoSEQ multiplex PCR; TCRdb's copy has only in-frame clones and lacks some. The table includes about 140,000 clones, over 85% detected once. The specimen comprised peripheral blood, sampled on day 0 of AZD1222 vaccination. The source is an adult in good health. Each CDR3 is given with its conserved first and last residue.

v_call cdr3_aa
TRBV27 CASSFSGNGFNEQFF
TRBV27 CASSLRESETQYF
TRBV7-2 CASSLEAGTGYEQYF
TRBV2 CASGIEVWDEQYF
TRBV6-5 CASSYGGGTGYTF
TRBV3-1/TRBV3-2 CASAEAGIRTDTQYF
TRBV27 CASSLFLAGGLYNEQFF
TRBV4-1 CASSQSGDEQYF
TRBV3-1/TRBV3-2 CASSLSNTGELFF
TRBV18 CASSQYDMRTYGYTF
TRBV29-1 CSVERRLDSYEQYF
TRBV28 CASSLRGQSGYTF
TRBV19 CASSIPGREVSYEQYF
TRBV5-5 CASSLVEINYGYTF
TRBV7-3 CASSVGTSTDTQYF
TRBV7-8 CASSLRLGYSYEQYF
TRBV7-3 CASSSTSSNEQFF
TRBV18 CASSPRTSGQETQYF
TRBV19 CASKRELDTGELFF
TRBV25-1 CASSELVLLTDTQYF
TRBV28 CASGQGISSGNTIYF
TRBV18 CASSPTANTGELFF
TRBV18 CASSPRPQGLSNTGELFF
TRBV7-6 CASSLRSAGDGDEQFF
TRBV6-5 CASTNHPGGNTIYF
TRBV27 CASSPLAVGSYEQYF
TRBV7-9 CASSPQGPKVLYEQYF
TRBV10-3 CAVGAQDEKLFF
TRBV6-5 CASSRMSDYGYTF
TRBV5-1 CASSPVLAGVNYEQYF
TRBV27 CASSYGGSNQPQHF
TRBV4-1 CASSQDGRTDTQYF
TRBV11-3 CASSLEGGGLYEQYF
TRBV5-1 CASSYLAGGPEEQYF
TRBV6-1 CASSEHGRGQGTQYF
TRBV7-9 CASSPRGSPYEQYF
TRBV4-1 CASGSNFNQPQHF
TRBV3-1/TRBV3-2 CASSVLAVSTDTQYF
TRBV28 CASSLSGWRETQYF
TRBV27 CASSNLGQGKGQPQHF
TRBV25-1 CASSEKRTANTGELFF
TRBV18 CASSLNTGTSGNTIYF
TRBV28 CASSLQAGDLNEQFF
TRBV7-6 CASSFGAAPSSTDTQYF
TRBV7-9 CASSSTNYNEQFF
TRBV11-2 CASRILGTGKETQYF
TRBV12-5 CASGLRVTGYSNTEAFF
TRBV3-1/TRBV3-2 CASSQDSAGRGYTF
TRBV5-4 CASSSGASTNEKLFF
TRBV5-1 CASSLGQGVVQETQYF
TRBV6-5 CASTTSYNQPQHF
TRBV5-1 CASSLGPGGRANEKLFF
TRBV14 CASSQGSLETQYF
TRBV7-9 CASSLVGGAYEQYF
TRBV19 CASSIYPRTDLPLTATSHF